Sequencing of this TCR beta chain was carried out in a study of Ad26.COV2.S vaccination and SARS-CoV-2 variants. In the study overall: As a participant in COV1001, the donor was in the Ad26.COV2.S trial arm.

CDR1 is KGHDR and CDR2 is SFDVKD in the germline V gene. The V gene lost 2 bases and the J gene lost 2 bases, with 8 bases spanning the gap. CDR3 length equals 14 residues. As to treatment: around 19 received Ad26.COV2.S at low or high dose, single or two shots; 5 received placebo; per-sample allocation not given. Sampling took place 63 days after the first vaccine or placebo injection. Regarding the study as a whole: Using TCR breadth and depth analyses may have led to underestimated total T cell responses. Across vaccine and placebo recipients, the breadth of non-spike TCRs was similar.

Data came from immunoSEQ multiplex PCR; TCRdb stores just in-frame clones and leaves some out. The sample lists about 680,000 clones; 89% were seen once. With regard to this clone: As yet, its antigen is unknown.

The chain combines TRBV24-1 with TRBJ2-5; no clear D gene. The source is a person between 18 and 65 years old who received the Ad26.COV2.S COVID-19 vaccine or a placebo. The sample was peripheral blood, taken in a trial of Ad26.COV2.S vaccine versus placebo. The CDR3 region has the DNA TGTGCCACCAGTGATTGGCCGGATCAAGAGACCCAGTACTTC. It translates to CATSDWPDQETQYF.